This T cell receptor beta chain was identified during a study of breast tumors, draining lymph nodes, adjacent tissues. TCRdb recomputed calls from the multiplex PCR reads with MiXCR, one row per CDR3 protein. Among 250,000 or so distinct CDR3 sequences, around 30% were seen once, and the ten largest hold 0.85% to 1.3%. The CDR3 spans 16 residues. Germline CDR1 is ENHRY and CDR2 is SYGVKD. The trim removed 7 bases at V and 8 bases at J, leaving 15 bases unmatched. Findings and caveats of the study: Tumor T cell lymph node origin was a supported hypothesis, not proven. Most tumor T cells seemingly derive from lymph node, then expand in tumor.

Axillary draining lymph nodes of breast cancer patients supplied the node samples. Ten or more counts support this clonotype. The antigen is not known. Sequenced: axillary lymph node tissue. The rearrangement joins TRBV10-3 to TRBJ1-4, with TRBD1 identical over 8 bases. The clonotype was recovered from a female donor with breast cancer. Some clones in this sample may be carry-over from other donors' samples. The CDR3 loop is CAITIPGGRYTEKLFF. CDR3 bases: TGTGCCATCACTATCCCAGGGGGCCGGTACACCGAAAAACTGTTTTTT.